The text below deals with one T cell receptor (beta chain). The data were taken from a study of blood T cell repertoires in COVID-19. TCRdb's table, derived via immunoSEQ multiplex PCR, lists solely in-frame clones and lacks some. The sample consists of about 140,000 clones, 75% to 90% of them appearing once. V lost 2 bases to trimming and J lost 11 bases; unmatched junction nucleotides: 5. Germline V lookup: CDR1 MNHNS, CDR2 SASEGT. The CDR3 totals 13 residues. V and J are TRBV6-1 and TRBJ1-1, with 10 bases fitting TRBD1. The TCR sequence derives from a man aged 55 to 70 with active or convalescent COVID-19. Sequenced input: peripheral blood. CDR3 sequence (DNA): TGTGCCAGCAGTGAACAAGGGACAGGGGACGCTTTCTTT. Its translation is CASSEQGTGDAFF.